These 24 T cell receptor beta chains originate from one sample sequenced in a study of TIL therapy for anti-PD-1-resistant metastatic lung cancer. Regarding time point: pre-treatment sample, taken before nivolumab and TIL therapy. Sequencing used immunoSEQ v3. Some clones are missing from TCRdb's copy, which holds only in-frame ones; the method was immunoSEQ multiplex PCR. The table records 57,000 or so clones, around 87% of them present only once. The source material was blood, sampled at baseline. The source of these receptors is a person between 25 and 79 years old with non-small cell lung cancer.

A few counts support this clone. The chain employs TRBV19 and TRBJ1-4; D perhaps matches TRBD1 (5 bases). Between the trimmed V and J ends, which lost 6 bases and 10 bases, there was a span of 18 bases. The CDR3 spans 14 residues. CDR1 and CDR2 (germline): LNHDA, SQIVND (reference sequence). The CDR3 sequence is CASSLGVGTGKLFF. The CDR3 region has the DNA TGTGCCAGTAGCCTTGGGGTCGGGACGGGAAAACTGTTTTTT. The full variable domain, its missing parts supplied by reference TRBV19 and TRBJ1-4, is DGGITQSPKYLFRKEGQNVTLSCEQNLNHDAMYWYRQDPGQGLRLIYYSQIVNDFQKGDIAEGYSVSREKKESFPLTVTSAQKNPTAFYLCASSLGVGTGKLFFGSGTQLSVL.

V and J are TRBV29-1 and TRBJ2-2; maybe TRBD1 (6 bases). V lost 3 bases and J 4 bases, leaving 18 bases between the germline ends. Germline-derived CDR1 and CDR2 are SQVTM and ANQGSEA. This CDR3 region has 16 residues. The CDR3 nucleotides read TGCAGCGTTGAGGGGGCCTCCTCTCTAGGCACCGGGGAGCTGTTTTTT. This sequence encodes CSVEGASSLGTGELFF.

The chain recombines TRBV11-2 with TRBJ1-4; weak D call: TRBD1 (5 bases). The CDR3 totals 12 residues. CDR1 is SGHAT and CDR2 is FQNNGV in the germline V gene. V was clipped by 11 bases and J by 11 bases, with 18 bases between them. The CDR3 sequence: CAGSRGNGKLFF. DNA for the CDR3: TGTGCCGGGTCGAGGGGCAACGGGAAACTGTTTTTT.

This chain joins TRBV28 and TRBJ2-3, with TRBD2 matching over 9 bases. Germline CDR1 MDHEN, CDR2 SYDVKM. V lost 3 bases, J lost 5 bases, and 6 bases stayed unmatched. The CDR3 covers 15 residues. The CDR3 protein is CASSLRGSGGDTQYF. Here the CDR3 DNA reads TGTGCCAGCAGTTTGCGCGGTAGCGGGGGAGATACGCAGTATTTT.

The V call is TRBV6-1, the J call TRBJ2-3, with D possibly TRBD2 on 5 matching bases. The V gene lost 3 bases and the J gene lost 2 bases, with 12 bases spanning the gap. The germline gives CDR1 MNHNS, CDR2 SASEGT. The CDR3 extends over 15 amino acids. In nucleotides, the CDR3 is TGTGCCAGCAGTGACACACTAGATTTCACAGATACGCAGTATTTT. Amino acid sequence: CASSDTLDFTDTQYF.

V and J are TRBV19 and TRBJ1-4; no definite D call. Trimming shortened V by 6 bases and J by 0 bases, and 8 bases separated the two germline ends. The CDR3 is made up of 14 amino acids. Per the germline V gene, CDR1 is LNHDA and CDR2 is SQIVND (reference sequence). The CDR3 coding sequence is TGTGCCAGTAGGACCACCGCAACTAATGAAAAACTGTTTTTT. It encodes CASRTTATNEKLFF.

The chain combines TRBV27 with TRBJ1-6, with a tentative D call TRBD1 (6 bases). This CDR3 has 13 amino acids. CDR1 is MNHEY and CDR2 is SMNVEV in the germline V gene (reference sequence). Trimming removed 8 bases at V and 10 bases at J, with 15 bases between. The CDR3, as DNA: TGTGCCAGCGTGGGGGGGCCGGGATCACCCCTCCACTTT. Encoded protein: CASVGGPGSPLHF.

This chain links TRBV3-1 (or the pseudogene TRBV3-2) with TRBJ2-1; D is possibly TRBD1 or TRBD2 (6 bases each). V was cut by 6 bases and J by 2 bases, with 17 bases left in between. This CDR3 has 16 residues. Germline V gene lookup returns CDR1 LGHDT and CDR2 YNNKEL (reference sequence). In nucleotides, the CDR3 is TGTGCCAGCAGGCTCAGTGGGGGGCCGGCCTACAATGAGCAGTTCTTC. Translation gives CASRLSGGPAYNEQFF.

V gene TRBV5-1 combines with J gene TRBJ2-3; the D is unclear. Trimming stripped 6 bases from V and 0 bases from J, with 5 bases between. Germline V gene data show CDR1 as SGHRS and CDR2 as YFSETQ. The CDR3 is made up of 12 amino acids. In nucleotides, the CDR3 is TGCGCCAGCAAGGAGAGCACAGATACGCAGTATTTT. It encodes CASKESTDTQYF.

The CDR3 DNA reads TGTGCCAGCAGTCCTAGGACAGGTGTGGCGTCCCAGCATTTT. Translated: CASSPRTGVASQHF. The J gene is TRBJ1-5, the V gene TRBV6-5, with 7 bases that match TRBD1. CDR1 is MNHEY and CDR2 is SVGAGI in the germline V gene. CDR3 length equals 14 residues. Trimming cost V 5 bases and J 11 bases; bases outside gene matches: 12.

The rearrangement joins TRBV11-2 to TRBJ2-1; D is uncertain. Looked up from germline, CDR1 is SGHAT and CDR2 is FQNNGV. The CDR3 has 13 amino acids. The V and J ends lost 7 bases and 7 bases respectively, with 14 bases between them. The CDR3 sequence: CASKTARLNEQFF. The DNA of the CDR3 is TGTGCCAGCAAGACGGCTAGGTTGAATGAGCAGTTCTTC.

The chain employs TRBV7-6 and TRBJ2-7; TRBD2 matches at 9 bases. Germline V gene lookup returns CDR1 SGHVS and CDR2 FNYEAQ. V dropped 0 bases and J dropped 1; count of bases not matched to a gene: 1. This CDR3 has 15 residues. The chain's CDR3 is CASSLASGGSYEQYF. CDR3 coding DNA: TGTGCCAGCAGCTTAGCAAGCGGGGGGTCCTACGAGCAGTACTTC.

The V gene is TRBV6-6, the J gene TRBJ1-4; 8 bases match TRBD1. CDR1 is MNHNY, CDR2 SVGAGI, per germline (reference sequence). The J segment lost 8 bases and the V segment lost 5 bases, leaving 13 bases of the junction unmatched. The length of the CDR3 is 16 residues. The CDR3 DNA sequence: TGTGCCAGCAGTAGAACACCTCAGGGGGCAATCGAAAAACTGTTTTTT. Translated, it gives CASSRTPQGAIEKLFF.

The chain employs TRBV3-1 (or the pseudogene TRBV3-2) and TRBJ1-1; D gene unclear. This CDR3 has 13 residues. V shed 0 bases and J shed 7 bases, with 9 bases lying between them. The germline CDR1 and CDR2 sequences are LGHDT and YNNKEL (reference sequence). DNA for the CDR3: TGTGCCAGCAGCCAAGATAGACGGGATGAAGCTTTCTTT. Amino acids: CASSQDRRDEAFF.

The chain couples TRBV11-2 to TRBJ2-1; 8 bases align to TRBD2. The CDR3 totals 14 residues. V was pared by 7 bases and J by 5 bases, with 7 bases of the junction left unmatched. The germline CDR1 and CDR2 sequences are SGHAT and FQNNGV. The CDR3 protein is CASNTGTSNNEQFF. CDR3 coding DNA: TGTGCCAGCAACACCGGGACTAGTAACAATGAGCAGTTCTTC.

The chain links TRBV19 to TRBJ2-1; D perhaps matches TRBD1 (6 bases). V lost 6 bases to trimming and J lost 4 bases, with 10 bases between them. The germline V gene has CDR1 LNHDA and CDR2 SQIVND (reference sequence). This CDR3 is 13 amino acids long. DNA for the CDR3: TGTGCCAGTAGCCAACAGGGATACAATGAGCAGTTCTTC. It yields the protein CASSQQGYNEQFF.

This clone was seen only once. The chain carries TRBV6-5 and TRBJ2-7; D ambiguous. Germline V CDR1 and CDR2: MNHEY, SVGAGI. V was pared by 7 bases and J by 2 bases, with 12 bases between. The CDR3 runs to 13 residues. The CDR3 protein is CASTPGQTYEQYF. CDR3 DNA: TGTGCCAGCACGCCGGGCCAGACCTACGAGCAGTACTTC.

This rearrangement joins TRBV14 to TRBJ1-6, with D possibly being TRBD1 (5 bases). V shed 1 base and J shed 9 bases, with 16 bases lying between them. The CDR3 consists of 16 residues. Germline V gene sequence: CDR1 SGHDN, CDR2 FVKESK. CDR3 bases: TGTGCCAGCAGCCAAGTGAGGGGCATGAGAGGTTCACCCCTCCACTTT. Translated, it gives CASSQVRGMRGSPLHF.

The chain uses TRBV12-3 or TRBV12-4 and TRBJ2-2, with D perhaps TRBD1 (6 bases). Between the trimmed V and J ends, which lost 6 bases and 4 bases, there was a span of 9 bases. This CDR3 spans 13 amino acids. CDR3 nucleotides: TGTGCCAGCAGCCGGACAGTCACCGGGGAGCTGTTTTTT. Its translation is CASSRTVTGELFF.

The chain uses TRBV19 and TRBJ1-1, with 9 bases that match TRBD1. V lost 5 bases to trimming and J lost 0 bases; unmatched junction nucleotides: 4. Germline lookup yields CDR1 LNHDA and CDR2 SQIVND (reference sequence). CDR3 size: 15 residues. The CDR3 DNA reads TGTGCCAGTAGTCATACAGGGGGCTTGAACACTGAAGCTTTCTTT. Translated: CASSHTGGLNTEAFF.

The rearrangement uses TRBV30 and TRBJ2-4; 7 bases are shared with TRBD1. This CDR3 has 17 residues. The J segment lost 1 base and the V segment lost 3 bases, leaving 12 bases of the junction unmatched. Per the germline V gene, CDR1 is GTSNPN and CDR2 is SVGIG (reference sequence). CDR3 protein: CAWSPPGQTSAKNIQYF. The CDR3 DNA reads TGTGCCTGGAGCCCCCCGGGACAGACGTCGGCCAAAAACATTCAGTACTTC.

CDR3 bases: TGCGCCAGCAGCCAGTCCGAGACCCGGACTGAAGCTTTCTTT. Translating gives CASSQSETRTEAFF. The J gene is TRBJ1-1, the V gene TRBV4-1; D remains ambiguous. The CDR3 spans 14 residues. V gave up 3 bases and J gave up 5 bases, with 13 bases separating them. The germline V gene has CDR1 MGHRA and CDR2 YSYEKL.

The chain recombines TRBV7-2 with TRBJ2-5; TRBD1 matches 8 bases. With 1 base clipped from V and 5 bases from J, the junction kept 9 bases outside the gene matches. Germline V gives CDR1 SGHTA, CDR2 FQGNSA. The CDR3 is made up of 16 amino acids. The CDR3 nucleotides are TGTGCCAGCAGCTTAGATGTTGTCAGGGGGCGTGAGACCCAGTACTTC. Protein sequence: CASSLDVVRGRETQYF.

CDR3 sequence reads: CASSLQGGGEQFF. In nucleotides, the CDR3 is TGTGCCAGCAGCCTACAGGGAGGAGGTGAGCAGTTCTTC. The V call is TRBV27, the J call TRBJ2-1; D could derive from TRBD1 or TRBD2 (6 bases each). The CDR3 totals 13 residues. Germline V gene sequence: CDR1 MNHEY, CDR2 SMNVEV (reference sequence). V lost 6 bases and J lost 9, with 15 bases in between.